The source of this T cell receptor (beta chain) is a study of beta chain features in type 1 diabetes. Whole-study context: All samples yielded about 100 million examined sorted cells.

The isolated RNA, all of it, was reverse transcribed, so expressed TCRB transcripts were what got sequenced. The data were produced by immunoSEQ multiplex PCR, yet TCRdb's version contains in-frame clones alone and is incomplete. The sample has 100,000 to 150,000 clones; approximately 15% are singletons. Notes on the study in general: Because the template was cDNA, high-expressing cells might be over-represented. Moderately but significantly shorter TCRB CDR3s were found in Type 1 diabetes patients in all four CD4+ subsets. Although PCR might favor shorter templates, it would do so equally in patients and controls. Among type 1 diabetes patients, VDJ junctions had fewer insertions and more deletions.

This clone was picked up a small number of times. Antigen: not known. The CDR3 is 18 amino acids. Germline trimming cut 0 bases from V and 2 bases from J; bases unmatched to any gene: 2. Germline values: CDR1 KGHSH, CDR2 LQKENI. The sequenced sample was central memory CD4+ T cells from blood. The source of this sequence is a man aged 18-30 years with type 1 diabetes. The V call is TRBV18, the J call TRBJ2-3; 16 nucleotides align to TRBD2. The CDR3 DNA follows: TGTGCCAGCTCACCACCGGGACTAGCGGGGGGGCTCACAGATACGCAGTATTTT. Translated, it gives CASSPPGLAGGLTDTQYF.